A selection of T cell receptor beta chains follows, all from one sample in a study of blood T cells in healthy people across ages. Using its own MiXCR run on the 5' RACE reads, TCRdb lists one record per CDR3 protein. This sample carries hundreds of thousands of distinct CDR3 sequences, about 59% of them seen once, and the ten largest clones take roughly 26%. What was sequenced was blood. All receptors come from a man in his thirties or forties in good health. Both conserved end residues are part of each CDR3. Rows give clone size only sometimes, using once, few, many, or a class for an expanded clone.

TRBJ2-7	TRBV20-1	NA	CSASSSGSSEQYF
TRBJ1-5	TRBV20-1	NA	CSALPGQGNQPQHF
NA	TRBV12-3/TRBV12-4	NA	CASNERQGRNEQFF
TRBJ2-3	TRBV10-3	few	CAISPKDRAITTDTQYF
TRBJ2-5	TRBV20-1	NA	CSARDRTSQETQYF
NA	TRBV6-2/TRBV6-3	NA	CASSLTGTNQETQYF
TRBJ2-1	TRBV29-1	NA	CSVQTSGGCNEQFF
TRBJ2-3	TRBV20-1	NA	CSANGQGSTDTQYF
TRBJ1-2	TRBV12-3/TRBV12-4	NA	CASSLWTDTAGYTF
TRBJ2-3	TRBV7-2	NA	CASSFWSGGATDTQYF
TRBJ2-1	TRBV7-6	NA	CASGRDGSLSYNEQLF
TRBJ1-4	TRBV12-3/TRBV12-4	NA	CASTPDTRGEKPFF
TRBJ1-1	TRBV4-2	NA	CASSLLNIANTEAFF
TRBJ2-5	TRBV2	NA	CASSPPLPTSGGKETQYF
TRBJ2-5	TRBV7-2	NA	CASSLFYEETQYF
NA	TRBV11-2	once	CASSLDLTSFETQYF
TRBJ1-2	TRBV6-5	NA	CASSVRDRDGYTF
TRBJ2-2	TRBV6-6	NA	CASSSVGELFF
TRBJ2-4	TRBV29-1	few	CSGGAKNIQYF
TRBJ2-3	TRBV5-5	few	CASKPSGERADTQYF
TRBJ2-7	TRBV2	few	CASRMTGADYEQYF
NA	TRBV2	NA	CASTGGVGEQYF
TRBJ1-2	TRBV30	NA	CAWSAKQRSGYGYTF
TRBJ2-6	TRBV7-9	few	CASSPMGVSGANVLTF
TRBJ1-5	TRBV7-2	NA	CASSAGRAGNQPQHF
TRBJ2-4	TRBV7-6	NA	CASSLGGQGSKQYF
TRBJ2-1	TRBV6-5	few	CASSYSDEYNEQFF
TRBJ2-7	TRBV7-2	NA	CASGHSETYEQYF
TRBJ2-6	TRBV3-1	NA	CASSRDQAGANVLTF
TRBJ1-2	TRBV10-3	NA	CAISGRTNYGYTF
TRBJ2-1	TRBV10-3	few	CAISEFNEQFF
NA	TRBV4-3	NA	CASSQDGTGGMETQYF
TRBJ1-5	TRBV6-4	NA	CASSDSKQGSNQPQHF
TRBJ1-4	TRBV6-5	NA	CASSLTGRSNEKLFF
TRBJ2-4	TRBV4-2	NA	CASSQKGGLDIQYF
TRBJ1-5	TRBV6-1	NA	CASSEALSGGKQPQHF
TRBJ2-2	TRBV12-3/TRBV12-4	NA	CASSLKPRNTGELFF
TRBJ2-1	TRBV18	NA	CASSPSPGLAYNEQFF
TRBJ2-5	TRBV6-5	NA	CASRRGMGETQYF
TRBJ2-1	TRBV3-1	NA	CASSQERGTKQFF
TRBJ2-4	TRBV7-7	NA	CASSLDRTSLGRRIQYF
TRBJ2-7	TRBV7-9	NA	CASSLDWLDLSYEQYF
TRBJ2-7	TRBV6-2/TRBV6-3	once	CASIPSGGPRWQYF
TRBJ2-7	TRBV12-3/TRBV12-4	few	CASSPGVYEQYF
TRBJ1-4	TRBV20-1	once	CSARDSKGASEKLFF
TRBJ2-7	TRBV7-7	NA	CASSAGLAGASSYEQYF
TRBJ2-7	TRBV7-2	NA	CASSPSPGSYEQYF
TRBJ2-5	TRBV5-1	NA	CGTQLRGGTETQYF
TRBJ2-1	TRBV6-2/TRBV6-3	NA	CASSYSMQRGRDEQFF
TRBJ1-4	TRBV28	NA	CASNPGGATNEKLFF
TRBJ2-5	TRBV29-1	few	CSVGRGGSGWETQYF
TRBJ1-6	TRBV20-1	NA	CSAGRGLDNSPLHF
TRBJ1-5	TRBV2	NA	CASSEMQNQPQHF